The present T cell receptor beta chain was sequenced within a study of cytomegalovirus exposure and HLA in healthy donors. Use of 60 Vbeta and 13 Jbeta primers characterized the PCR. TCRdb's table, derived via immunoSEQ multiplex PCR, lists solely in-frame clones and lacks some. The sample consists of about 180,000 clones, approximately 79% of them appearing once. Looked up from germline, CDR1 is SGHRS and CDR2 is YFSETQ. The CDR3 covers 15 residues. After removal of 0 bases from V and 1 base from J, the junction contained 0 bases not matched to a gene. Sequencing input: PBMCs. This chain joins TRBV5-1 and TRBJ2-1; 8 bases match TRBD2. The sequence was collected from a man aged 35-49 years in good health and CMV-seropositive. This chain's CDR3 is CASSLGGRSYNEQFF. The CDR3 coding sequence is TGCGCCAGCAGCTTGGGCGGGAGGTCCTACAATGAGCAGTTCTTC.